This T cell receptor (beta chain) was sequenced for a study of cytomegalovirus exposure and HLA in healthy donors. The V end lost 2 bases, the J end lost 3 bases, and 8 bases lay between the germline ends. The CDR3 consists of 15 residues. Germline-derived CDR1 and CDR2 are SEHNR and FQNEAQ (reference sequence). Only a few counts were recorded for this clone. The PCR was carried out with 60 Vbeta primers and 13 Jbeta primers. Libraries were prepared by immunoSEQ multiplex PCR; TCRdb keeps only in-frame clonotypes and omits some of them. The sample lists fewer than 250,000 clones, around 73% seen once, with roughly 2.1% in the top ten.

This chain uses TRBV7-9 with TRBJ2-6; no definite D call. This sequence originates from a woman aged 25-40 years in good health and CMV-seropositive. Sequenced: PBMCs. CDR3 residues: CASSLLSVGANVLTF. The CDR3 nucleotides read TGTGCCAGCAGCTTACTCAGTGTTGGGGCCAACGTCCTGACTTTC.